This TCR beta chain is drawn from a study of lung T cells in sarcoidosis with Löfgren's syndrome. Study information: Analyses focused on Löfgren's syndrome patients. Study-wide findings and caveats: In alpha-beta pairs, TRAV12-1 favored TRBV2, and their CDR3s were homologous. Shared TRAV12-1 and TRBV2 CDR3 motifs were reported across several patients.

TCRdb itself ran the reads through MiXCR, one entry per CDR3 protein. This table has around 21,000 distinct CDR3 sequences, less than 25% appearing once. V was pared by 6 bases and J by 7 bases, with 7 bases of the junction left unmatched. Germline V gene sequence: CDR1 SQVTM, CDR2 ANQGSEA. CDR3 size: 13 residues. This clonotype was recorded a few times. Its antigen is still unknown. The sample taken for sequencing was CD4+ T cells from PBMCs. This TCR came from a human donor with sarcoidosis (Löfgren's syndrome or another form), or a control subject (not recorded which). This chain links TRBV29-1 with TRBJ2-7, with 12 bases that match TRBD2. Written as DNA, the CDR3 is TGCAGCGTGGGGACTAGCGGGCAGAGGGAGCAGTACTTC. Translating gives CSVGTSGQREQYF.